This T cell receptor beta chain stems from a study of CD8+ T cells in alopecia areata. Study-wide results and limits: Scalp sample sequencing also detects resident alphabeta T cells of normal skin. Normal scalp had lower clonality than lesional scalp, with alopecia totalis/universalis lesions showing this most strongly.

Following RNA extraction, reverse transcription yielded cDNA that acted as the sequencing template. Some clones are missing from TCRdb's copy, which holds only in-frame ones; the method was immunoSEQ multiplex PCR. In the table there are approximately 130,000 clones, about 46% of which are singletons. This clone has a handful of counts. Its matching antigen is unknown. Individuals with alopecia areata gave both lesional scalp punch biopsies and peripheral blood for collection. It was from PBMCs that CD4+ and CD8+ T cells were sorted. The CDR3 extends over 13 amino acids. Trimming stripped 3 bases from V and 10 bases from J, with 13 bases between. Germline-derived CDR1 and CDR2 are MGHRA and YSYEKL.

V and J are TRBV4-1 and TRBJ1-5; D call uncertain. Sequenced material: NKG2D-low CD8+ T cells sorted from blood. This TCR derives from a human donor with alopecia areata. The CDR3: CASSQALGLPQHF. CDR3 nucleotides: TGCGCCAGCAGCCAGGCCCTTGGCCTCCCCCAGCATTTT.